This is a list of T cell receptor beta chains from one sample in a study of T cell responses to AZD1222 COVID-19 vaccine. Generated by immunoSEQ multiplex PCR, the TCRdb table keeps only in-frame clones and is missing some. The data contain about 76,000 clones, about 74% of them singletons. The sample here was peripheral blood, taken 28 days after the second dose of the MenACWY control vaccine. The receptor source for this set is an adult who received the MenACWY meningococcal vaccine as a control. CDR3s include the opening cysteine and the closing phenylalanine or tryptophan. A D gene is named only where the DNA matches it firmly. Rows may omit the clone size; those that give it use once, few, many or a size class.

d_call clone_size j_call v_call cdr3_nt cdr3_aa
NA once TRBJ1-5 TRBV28 TGTGCCAGCAGTTTAACCTATCAGCCCCAGCATTTT CASSLTYQPQHF
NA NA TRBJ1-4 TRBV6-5 TGTGCCAGCAGTTACTCGATAACAGGGACTAATGAAAAACTGTTTTTT CASSYSITGTNEKLFF
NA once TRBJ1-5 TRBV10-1 TGCGCCAGCAGTGAGGTTCGGGTATCTGGTCAGCCCCAGCATTTT CASSEVRVSGQPQHF
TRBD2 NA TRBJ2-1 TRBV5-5 TGTGCCAGCAGCTCGGGGGTTCTAGCGGGGGTTATAGGGCAGTTCTTC CASSSGVLAGVIGQFF
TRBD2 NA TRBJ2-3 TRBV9 TGTGCCAGCAGCGCGCTAGCGGGAGGAGCCGCAGATACGCAGTATTTT CASSALAGGAADTQYF
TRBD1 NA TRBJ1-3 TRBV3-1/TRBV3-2 TGTGCCAGCAGCCAAGGGAAGGACAGGGGACGAAACACCATATATTTT CASSQGKDRGRNTIYF
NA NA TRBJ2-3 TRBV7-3 TGTGCCAGCAGCTTAATGGGCGGAAGCACAGATACGCAGTATTTT CASSLMGGSTDTQYF
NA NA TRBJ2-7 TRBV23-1 TGCGCCAGCAGTCAAGGGTCCTACGAGCAGTACTTC CASSQGSYEQYF
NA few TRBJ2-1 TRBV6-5 TGTGCCAGCAGTTACAGGGGGAGCTACAATGAGCAGTTCTTC CASSYRGSYNEQFF
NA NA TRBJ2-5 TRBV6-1 TGTGCCAGCAGTGAAGGGGGCACTTGGGGGGAGACCCAGTACTTC CASSEGGTWGETQYF
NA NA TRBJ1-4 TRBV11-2 TGTGCCAGCAGGTCCAACAGGGACGCAGCTAATGAAAAACTGTTTTTT CASRSNRDAANEKLFF
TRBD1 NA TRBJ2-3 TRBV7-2 TGTGCCAGCAGCTCACCGGGACAGGGCAAGAATACGCAGTATTTT CASSSPGQGKNTQYF
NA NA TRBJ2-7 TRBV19 TGTGCCAGGACGGAGACCTACGAGCAGTACTTC CARTETYEQYF
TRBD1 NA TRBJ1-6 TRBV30 TGTGCCTGGAGTGTACGGCAGGGGGCTCGTGGATCACCCCTCCACTTT CAWSVRQGARGSPLHF
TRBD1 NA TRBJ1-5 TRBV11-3 TGTGCCAGCAGCTTAGATTTCTACCCCCGGGGACAGGCGAATCAGCCCCAGCATTTT CASSLDFYPRGQANQPQHF
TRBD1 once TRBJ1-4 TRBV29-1 TGCAGCGTTGCCACAGGGGGTCAAGGAAAACTGTTTTTT CSVATGGQGKLFF
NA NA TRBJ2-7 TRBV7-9 TGTGCCAGCAGCCAGGGATTCGACGAGCAGTACTTC CASSQGFDEQYF
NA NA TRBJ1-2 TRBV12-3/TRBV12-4 TGTGCCAGCAGTTTAGGACAGAGGAAGGGCTACACCTTC CASSLGQRKGYTF
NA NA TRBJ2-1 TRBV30 TGTGCCTGGACTGACTACAATGAGCAGTTCTTC CAWTDYNEQFF
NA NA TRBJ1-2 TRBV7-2 TGTGCCAGCAGCCTCGGGGGGGGCTACACCTTC CASSLGGGYTF
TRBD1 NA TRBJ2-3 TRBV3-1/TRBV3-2 TGTGCCAGCAGCCAAGAAGTCAGGGGGCAGGGTGATACGCAGTATTTT CASSQEVRGQGDTQYF
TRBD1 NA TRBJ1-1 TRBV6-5 TGTGCCAGCAGGGGGGGACAGGGGGCAAACACTGAAGCTTTCTTT CASRGGQGANTEAFF
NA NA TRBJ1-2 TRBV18 TGTGCCAGCTCACCCCCGGACAGTCTTGATGGCTACACCTTC CASSPPDSLDGYTF
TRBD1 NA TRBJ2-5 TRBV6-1 TGTGCCAGCAGTGAAGCGTCAGGGGGCCAAGAGACCCAGTACTTC CASSEASGGQETQYF
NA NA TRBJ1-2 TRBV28 TGTGCCAGCAGTTCAGGGGTGTCGAACTATGGCTACACCTTC CASSSGVSNYGYTF
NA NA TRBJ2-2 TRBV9 TGTGCCAGCACGACTTTTTCCACCGGGGAGCTGTTTTTT CASTTFSTGELFF
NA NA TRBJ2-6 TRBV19 TGTGCCAGCCGGACTAAGGGGGCCAACGTCCTGACTTTC CASRTKGANVLTF
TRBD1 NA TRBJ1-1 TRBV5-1 TGCGCCAGCAGCTTGGAGACCTCAACCGGGACAGTGAACACTGAAGCTTTCTTT CASSLETSTGTVNTEAFF
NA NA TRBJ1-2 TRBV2 TGTGCCAGCAGTGAGGAAAAGGGTGGAAGGTATGGCTACACCTTC CASSEEKGGRYGYTF
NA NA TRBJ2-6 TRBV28 TGTGCCAGCAGTCGGCTTTCTGGGGCCAACGTCCTGACTTTC CASSRLSGANVLTF
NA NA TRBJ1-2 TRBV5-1 TGCGCCAGCAGGCCCAACTTGGACTCTACTAACTATGGCTACACCTTC CASRPNLDSTNYGYTF
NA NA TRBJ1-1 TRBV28 TGTGCCAGCATTGGCTACACTGAAGCTTTCTTT CASIGYTEAFF
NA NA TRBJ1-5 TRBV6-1 TGTGCCAGCAGTGAACTGGGACGGAGCAATCAGCCCCAGCATTTT CASSELGRSNQPQHF
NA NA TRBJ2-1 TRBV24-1 TGTGCCACCAGTGAACGTCGACTGGCGGGCAGCTCCTACAATGAGCAGTTCTTC CATSERRLAGSSYNEQFF
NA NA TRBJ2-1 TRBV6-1 TGTGCCAGCAAAAAAGGGTTCGGGGAGAATGAGCAGTTCTTC CASKKGFGENEQFF
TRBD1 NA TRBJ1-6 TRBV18 TGTGCCAGCTCACCTTCACAGGGGCGGAATTCACCCCTCCACTTT CASSPSQGRNSPLHF
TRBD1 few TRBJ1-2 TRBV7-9 TGTGCCAGCAGCTTAGCGGGACAGCCCATCTATGGCTACACCTTC CASSLAGQPIYGYTF
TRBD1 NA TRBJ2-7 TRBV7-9 TGTGCCAGCAGCGCCCCCGGGACAGTCAACCCCTACGAGCAGTACTTC CASSAPGTVNPYEQYF
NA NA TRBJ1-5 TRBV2 TGTGCCAGCAGCAGCGGTAACAATCAGCCCCAGCATTTT CASSSGNNQPQHF
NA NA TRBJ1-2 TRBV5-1 TGCGCCAGCAGCTTGACTCTAACAGGGAACTATGGCTACACCTTC CASSLTLTGNYGYTF
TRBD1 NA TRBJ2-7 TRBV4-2 TGTGCCAGCAGTTTCGAGGGGGACAGGGGCTACGAGCAGTACTTC CASSFEGDRGYEQYF
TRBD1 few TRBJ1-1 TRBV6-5 TGTGCCAGCAGTTACGAGGGACAGGGGTGGAGTGAAGCTTTCTTT CASSYEGQGWSEAFF
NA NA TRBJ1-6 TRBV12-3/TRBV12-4 TGTGCCAGCAGCCTCGGGGGCCCTGGGACCCTCCACTTT CASSLGGPGTLHF
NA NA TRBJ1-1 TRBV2 TGTGCCAGCAGTGCTTATGGGGGAGGCACTGAAGCTTTCTTT CASSAYGGGTEAFF
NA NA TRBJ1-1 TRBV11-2 TGTGCCAGCAATCTCGGGTCGAACACTGAAGCTTTCTTT CASNLGSNTEAFF
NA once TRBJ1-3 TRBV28 TGTGCCAGCAGTACCCCGGGGGCTGGAAACACCATATATTTT CASSTPGAGNTIYF
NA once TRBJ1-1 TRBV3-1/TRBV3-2 TGTGCCAGCAGTTACAGGGTTCAGAACACTGAAGCTTTCTTT CASSYRVQNTEAFF
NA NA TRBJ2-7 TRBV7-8 TGTGCCAGCAGTTGGACCGCCTACGAGCAGTACTTC CASSWTAYEQYF
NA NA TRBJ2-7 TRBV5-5 TGTGCCAGCAGCTCCGGACTCTTTACCTACGAGCAGTACTTC CASSSGLFTYEQYF
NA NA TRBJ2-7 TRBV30 TGTGCCTGGAGTGTGACGTCGGACATAGGGCGCTACGAGCAGTACTTC CAWSVTSDIGRYEQYF
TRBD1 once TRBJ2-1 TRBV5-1 TGCGCCAGCCGCCCCGGGACAGACAACAATGAGCAGTTCTTC CASRPGTDNNEQFF
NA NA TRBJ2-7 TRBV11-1 TGTGCCAGCAGCTTAGACAGGGCCTACGAGCAGTACTTC CASSLDRAYEQYF
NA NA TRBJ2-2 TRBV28 TGTGCCAGCAGTTTTTCGGCGATTACCGGGGAGCTGTTTTTT CASSFSAITGELFF
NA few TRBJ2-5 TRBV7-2 TGTGCCAGCAGTTCCGGGGGGACATACCAAGAGACCCAGTACTTC CASSSGGTYQETQYF
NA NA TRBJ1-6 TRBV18 TGTGCCAGCTCAGGGGCACAGAGCTCCTATAATTCACCCCTCCACTTT CASSGAQSSYNSPLHF
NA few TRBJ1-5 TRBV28 TGTGCCAGCAGTCGCCAAGAAAGGGCCCAGCATTTT CASSRQERAQHF
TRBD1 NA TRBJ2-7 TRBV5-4 TGTGCCAGCAGCTTGGGGCAGGGGGCGCCCCCAGTTTACGAGCAGTACTTC CASSLGQGAPPVYEQYF
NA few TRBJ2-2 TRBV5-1 TGCGCCAGCAGCTTGTCCAGCGTCGGGAACACCGGGGAGCTGTTTTTT CASSLSSVGNTGELFF
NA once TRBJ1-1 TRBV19 TGTGCCAGTAGTCTCTACATGAACACTGAAGCTTTCTTT CASSLYMNTEAFF